This T cell receptor beta chain was recorded in a study of molecular identifiers for immune sequencing clone quantification. Study-level findings and limits: The share of molecules held by clones above 20 RNA copies was over 99% in effector cells and under 1% in naive cells.

Germline V gene lookup returns CDR1 SGHRS and CDR2 YFSETQ. The CDR3 extends over 18 amino acids. TCRdb fed the PCR reads into MiXCR, producing one record per CDR3 protein. The sample records approximately 590,000 distinct CDR3 sequences, about 25% being singletons. Note on this clonotype: Its antigen is not known. One junction end does not reproduce the germline sequence, and a read error may be involved.

Sequencing was carried out using naive CD8+ T cells from blood, with Jurkat cell RNA spiked in. Subset: FACS-sorted CD8+CD4-CCR7+CD45RA+ naive T cells. The chain joins TRBV5-1 to TRBJ2-1; D gene ambiguous. This receptor was taken from a human donor in good health. Some libraries in this study had Jurkat cell RNA spiked in. Here the CDR3 reads CASSLVTSQVSSNNEQFF. The CDR3 DNA sequence: TGCGCCAGCAGCCTTGTTACCTCCCAGGTTAGCTCCAACAATGAGCAGTTCTTC.